One sample yielded the 10 T cell receptor beta chains listed below, sequenced in a study of T-cell reconstitution after alpha-beta-depleted transplantation in children. Unique molecular identifiers were incorporated during preparation of the TCRbeta library. TCRdb called the PCR reads again in MiXCR, with one record for every CDR3 protein. The sample carries under 9,500 distinct CDR3 sequences, approximately 15% recorded once. The material sequenced was PBMCs, mostly from graft donor cells, taken 60 days after TCRalphabeta/CD19-depleted stem cell transplant. Receptors were obtained from a male patient younger than 18 who had a stem cell transplant for acute lymphoblastic leukemia, so the T cells may come from the graft donor.

Ten or more counts support this clonotype. The V and J genes are TRBV21-1 and TRBJ2-3; TRBD2, as called in the table, went unchecked against the DNA. TRBV21-1 is an annotated pseudogene. The CDR3 contains 17 residues. The CDR3 nucleotides read TGTGCCAGCAGCAAAGCACGGAGCGGAGGGCTTTCAGATACGCAGTATTTT. Residues: CASSKARSGGLSDTQYF.

The table lists this clonotype with a count of one. A junction end diverges from the germline sequence, so it may reflect a read error. The chain employs TRBV4-2 and TRBJ2-7; no reliable D call. Germline lookup yields CDR1 LGHNA and CDR2 YNFKEQ. The CDR3 loop spans 15 amino acids. For the CDR3, the DNA is TGTGCCAGCAGCCACTGGGTCATCAGAACCTACGGGCAGTACTTC. Encoded protein: CASSHWVIRTYGQYF.

This clonotype was recorded at least ten times. The genes are TRBV7-9 and TRBJ1-5, with a possible D match to TRBD1 (6 bases). Germline V gene lookup returns CDR1 SEHNR and CDR2 FQNEAQ (reference sequence). This CDR3 spans 16 amino acids. V was clipped by 1 base and J by 5 bases, with 15 bases between them. The CDR3 bases are TGTGCCAGCAGCTTAGGGTTGGGGGCACCTGATCAGCCCCAGCATTTT. It encodes CASSLGLGAPDQPQHF.

This clonotype was counted ten times or more. V is TRBV9 and J is TRBJ2-3; the D gene is possibly TRBD1 (6 bases). The V and J ends lost 3 bases and 13 bases respectively, with 18 bases between them. CDR3 size: 13 residues. CDR1 and CDR2 (germline): SGDLS, YYNGEE. The CDR3 sequence: CASSGPQGPLKYF. In DNA form, the CDR3 reads TGTGCCAGCAGCGGCCCCCAGGGGCCATTGAAGTATTTT.

This clonotype has at least ten counts. The gene calls are TRBV10-3 and TRBJ1-6, with D perhaps matching TRBD1 (5 bases). From germline, CDR1 is ENHRY and CDR2 SYGVKD. The CDR3 runs to 13 residues. V lost 9 bases, J lost 5 bases, and 11 bases lay in between. The CDR3 bases are TGTGCCATTCCCCGGGGCGATAATTCACCCCTCCACTTT. This translates into CAIPRGDNSPLHF.

This clonotype was counted ten times or more. V gene TRBV5-5 combines with J gene TRBJ2-1, with 9 bases that match TRBD2. V was clipped by 4 bases and J by 9 bases; unmatched bases: 14. The germline V gene encodes CDR1 SGHKS and CDR2 YYEKEE (reference sequence). The CDR3 totals 16 residues. This CDR3 is CASSLTPGTSYFEQFF. CDR3 nucleotide sequence: TGTGCCAGCAGCCTTACCCCCGGGACTAGCTATTTTGAGCAGTTCTTC.

This clonotype was detected ten times or more. This chain connects TRBV20-1 to TRBJ2-3, with D perhaps TRBD2 (6 bases). The germline CDR1 and CDR2 sequences are DFQATT and SNEGSKA (reference sequence). The CDR3 contains 15 residues. V was trimmed by 1 base and J by 4 bases, leaving 15 bases between them. In nucleotides, the CDR3 is TGCAGTGCTAGAGGAATCGCTAGCGCTGCAGATACGCAGTATTTT. It yields the protein CSARGIASAADTQYF.

This clonotype came up many times. The CDR3 sequence is CASSDPGLPSYEQYF. CDR3 bases: TGTGCCAGCAGTGATCCGGGACTCCCTTCGTACGAGCAGTACTTC. The chain has TRBV28 and TRBJ2-7, with D tentatively TRBD2 (6 bases). This CDR3 contains 15 residues. Trimming removed 5 bases from V and 4 bases from J, with 18 bases in between. CDR1 and CDR2 from the germline V gene are MDHEN and SYDVKM.

On this clonotype itself: The junction does not match germline at one end; this may be a read error. The rearrangement uses TRBV12-3 or TRBV12-4 and TRBJ2-1, with D perhaps matching TRBD1 (6 bases). This CDR3 is built from 13 residues. CDR3: CASSLPGVDEQLF. CDR3 nucleotides: TGTGCCAGCAGTTTACCAGGGGTGGATGAGCAGCTCTTT.

In its sample, this clonotype was seen many times. In DNA, the CDR3 is TGTGCCAGCTCACCAGGGGCCCAAGAGACCCAGTACTTC. Its translation: CASSPGAQETQYF. This sequence joins TRBV18 and TRBJ2-5; possible D gene TRBD1, 5 bases. V was trimmed by 2 bases and J by 1 base, leaving 5 bases between them. The CDR3 covers 13 residues. CDR1 KGHSH and CDR2 LQKENI come from the germline V gene.